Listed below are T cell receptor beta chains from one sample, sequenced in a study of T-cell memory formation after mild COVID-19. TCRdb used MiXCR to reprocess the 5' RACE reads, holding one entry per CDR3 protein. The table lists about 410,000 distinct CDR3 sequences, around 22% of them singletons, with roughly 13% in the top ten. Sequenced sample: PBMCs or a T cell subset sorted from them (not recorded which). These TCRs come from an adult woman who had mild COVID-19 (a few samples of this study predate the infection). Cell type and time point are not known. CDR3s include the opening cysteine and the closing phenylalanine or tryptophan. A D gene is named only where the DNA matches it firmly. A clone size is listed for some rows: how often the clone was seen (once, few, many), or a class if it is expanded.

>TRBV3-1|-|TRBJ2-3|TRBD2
CASSQVSGAADTQYF
TGTGCCAGCAGCCAAGTAAGCGGGGCCGCAGATACGCAGTATTTT
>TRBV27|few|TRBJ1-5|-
CASSPKPLGAGKRNQPQHF
TGTGCCAGCAGCCCTAAACCCTTGGGGGCAGGGAAAAGAAATCAGCCCCAGCATTTT
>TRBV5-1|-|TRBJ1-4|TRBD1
CASSPAGTGKEKLFF
TGCGCTAGCAGCCCGGCTGGGACAGGGAAAGAAAAACTGTTTTTT
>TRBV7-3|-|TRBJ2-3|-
CASSLGVSGHTDTQYF
TGTGCCAGCAGCTTAGGGGTTAGCGGACACACAGATACGCAGTATTTT
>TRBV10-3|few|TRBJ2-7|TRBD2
CAISPGTSRYEQYF
TGTGCCATCAGTCCCGGGACTAGTCGGTACGAGCAGTACTTC
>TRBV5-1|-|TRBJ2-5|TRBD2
CASSWTPSGDQETQYF
TGCGCCAGCAGCTGGACCCCTAGCGGGGACCAAGAGACCCAGTACTTC
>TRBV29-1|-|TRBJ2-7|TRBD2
CSAGTSGNEQYF
TGCAGCGCCGGGACTAGCGGGAACGAGCAGTACTTC
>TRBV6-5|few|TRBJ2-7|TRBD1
CASTQGQGYEQYF
TGTGCCAGCACCCAGGGACAGGGCTACGAGCAGTACTTC
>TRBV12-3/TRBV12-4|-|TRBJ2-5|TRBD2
CASSLTSGSFQETQYF
TGTGCCAGCAGCCTGACTAGCGGATCTTTCCAAGAGACCCAGTACTTC
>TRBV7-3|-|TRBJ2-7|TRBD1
CASSPQGQDGEQYF
TGTGCCAGCAGCCCCCAGGGACAGGACGGCGAGCAGTACTTC
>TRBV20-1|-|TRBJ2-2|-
CSAQREGADGELFF
TGCAGTGCTCAGAGGGAGGGGGCTGACGGGGAGCTGTTTTTT
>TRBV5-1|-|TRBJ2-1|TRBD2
CASSSYSGGAYNEQFF
TGCGCCAGCAGCTCGTACAGCGGGGGGGCCTACAATGAGCAGTTCTTC